A selection of T cell receptor beta chains follows, all from one sample in a study of response to subunit inactivated influenza vaccine. TCRdb used MiXCR to reprocess the RT-PCR reads, holding one entry per CDR3 protein. Of about 540,000 distinct CDR3 sequences listed, about 15% are singletons. Material: PBMCs from blood, obtained 12 days after vaccination. The receptor set was obtained from a man over 45 who received an inactivated influenza vaccine. Each CDR3 is given with its conserved first and last residue. The D gene is left open where the match is weak. Clone size is given for some rows only: seen once, a few or many times, or a class if the clone is expanded.

clone size: .; D gene: TRBD1; V gene: TRBV15; J gene: TRBJ2-7; CDR3 DNA: TGTGCCACCAGCAGAGATTTGGGACAGGGCTACGAGCAGTACTTC; CDR3 protein: CATSRDLGQGYEQYF
clone size: many; D gene: .; V gene: TRBV6-2/TRBV6-3; J gene: TRBJ2-3; CDR3 DNA: TGTGCCAGCAGACCCTCGTGGGTGTTAGGGGACGGTACGCAGTATTTT; CDR3 protein: CASRPSWVLGDGTQYF
clone size: many; D gene: .; V gene: TRBV5-6; J gene: TRBJ1-5; CDR3 DNA: TGTGCCAGCAGCTTGGGTCCGCCCCCGATTAGCAATCAGCCCCAGCATTTT; CDR3 protein: CASSLGPPPISNQPQHF
clone size: many; D gene: TRBD2; V gene: TRBV12-3/TRBV12-4; J gene: TRBJ2-3; CDR3 DNA: TGTGCCAGCAGACTAGCGGGGGGGCATGGAGATACGCAGTATTTT; CDR3 protein: CASRLAGGHGDTQYF
clone size: few; D gene: .; V gene: TRBV6-1; J gene: TRBJ2-7; CDR3 DNA: TGTGCCAGCACCTGGGACTCCATGGGGAATTTCTACGAGCAGTACTTC; CDR3 protein: CASTWDSMGNFYEQYF
clone size: few; D gene: TRBD1; V gene: TRBV4-2; J gene: TRBJ2-7; CDR3 DNA: TGTGCCAGCAGCCAAGAACGCGGGACAGGGAGCCACGAGCAGTACTTC; CDR3 protein: CASSQERGTGSHEQYF
clone size: .; D gene: TRBD2; V gene: TRBV7-9; J gene: TRBJ2-1; CDR3 DNA: TGTGCCAGCAGCCCGGGACTAGCGGGAGTAGGTAATGAGCAGTTCTTC; CDR3 protein: CASSPGLAGVGNEQFF
clone size: few; D gene: TRBD2; V gene: TRBV10-3; J gene: TRBJ2-1; CDR3 DNA: TGTGCCATCAGTGACCCGACTAGCGGGAGCCCTCCCTACAATGAGCAGTTCTTC; CDR3 protein: CAISDPTSGSPPYNEQFF
clone size: few; D gene: .; V gene: TRBV6-1; J gene: TRBJ2-3; CDR3 DNA: TGTGCCAGCAGTGATTTTGTGGAAGCGGCATCGGATACGCAGTATTTT; CDR3 protein: CASSDFVEAASDTQYF
clone size: .; D gene: TRBD1; V gene: TRBV24-1; J gene: TRBJ1-2; CDR3 DNA: TGTGCCACCAGTGATTCGACGGACAGGGGAGGTGGCTACACCTTC; CDR3 protein: CATSDSTDRGGGYTF
clone size: .; D gene: .; V gene: TRBV3-1; J gene: TRBJ1-1; CDR3 DNA: TGTGCCAGCAGCCAATCCAAGGGACTCTTGAACACTGAAGCTTTCTTT; CDR3 protein: CASSQSKGLLNTEAFF
clone size: .; D gene: .; V gene: TRBV6-5; J gene: TRBJ2-7; CDR3 DNA: TGTGCCAGCAGTTACTCAGGATTCTCCTACGAGCAGTACTTC; CDR3 protein: CASSYSGFSYEQYF
clone size: few; D gene: TRBD2; V gene: TRBV5-1; J gene: TRBJ2-1; CDR3 DNA: TGCGCCAGCAGCTCCCGACTAGCGGGAGTAAAGTTCTTC; CDR3 protein: CASSSRLAGVKFF
clone size: few; D gene: TRBD2; V gene: TRBV20-1; J gene: TRBJ2-1; CDR3 DNA: TGCAGTGCTAGAGAAGCGGGAGGACCCAATGAGCAGTTCTTC; CDR3 protein: CSAREAGGPNEQFF
clone size: few; D gene: .; V gene: TRBV4-2; J gene: TRBJ1-5; CDR3 DNA: TGTGCCAGCAGCCAAGATAAGGGGAGGAATCAGCCCCAGCATTTT; CDR3 protein: CASSQDKGRNQPQHF
clone size: .; D gene: .; V gene: TRBV20-1; J gene: TRBJ2-3; CDR3 DNA: TGCAGTGCTAGAGGGCCTAAGCGGTCTAGCACAGATACGCAGTATTTT; CDR3 protein: CSARGPKRSSTDTQYF